Sequencing of this T cell receptor beta chain was carried out in a study of T-cell memory formation after mild COVID-19. Study background: The two donors had largely donor-specific TCR clusters.

The study's findings and limits: The second-wave clones peaking on day 37 were not confirmed as SARS-CoV-2-specific.

V was clipped by 5 bases and J by 12 bases, with 14 bases between them. This CDR3 is built from 11 residues. Germline V gives CDR1 DFQATT, CDR2 SNEGSKA (reference sequence). This clonotype has just a few counts. Its antigen is unknown. TCRdb reprocessed the 5' RACE reads via MiXCR and lists one record per CDR3 protein. The sample has 300,000 to 350,000 distinct CDR3 sequences; just under 20% are singletons. This receptor was obtained from a man between 18 and 35 years old who had mild COVID-19 (a few samples of this study predate the infection). Cell type and time point are not known. The V call is TRBV20-1, the J call TRBJ2-1; weak D call: TRBD1 (5 bases). Sequenced: PBMCs or a T cell subset sorted from them (not recorded which). The CDR3, as DNA: TGCAGTGCTGGCTACAGGTTCATGCAGTTCTTC. Amino acids: CSAGYRFMQFF.